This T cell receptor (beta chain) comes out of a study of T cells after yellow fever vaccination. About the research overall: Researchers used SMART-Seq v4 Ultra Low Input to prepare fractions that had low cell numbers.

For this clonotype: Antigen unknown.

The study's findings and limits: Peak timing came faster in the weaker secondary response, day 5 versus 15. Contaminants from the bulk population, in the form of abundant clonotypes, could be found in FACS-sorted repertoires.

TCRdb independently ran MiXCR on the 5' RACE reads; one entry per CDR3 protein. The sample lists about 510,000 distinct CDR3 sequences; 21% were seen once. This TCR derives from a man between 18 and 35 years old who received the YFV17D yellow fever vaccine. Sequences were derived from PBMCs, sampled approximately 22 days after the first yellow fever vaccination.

The CDR3 DNA is TGTGCCAGCAGCTTAATGGGTCTCCGGAATGGCTACACCTTC. It yields the protein CASSLMGLRNGYTF. This sequence joins TRBV5-6 and TRBJ1-2; no reliable D call. The V gene lost 2 bases and the J gene lost 6 bases, with 14 bases spanning the gap. Germline values: CDR1 SGHDT, CDR2 YYEEEE. The CDR3 has 14 residues. The whole variable domain, filled in from reference TRBV5-6 and TRBJ1-2, reads DAGVTQSPTHLIKTRGQQVTLRCSPKSGHDTVSWYQQALGQGPQFIFQYYEEEERQRGNFPDRFSGHQFPNYSSELNVNALLLGDSALYLCASSLMGLRNGYTFGSGTRLTVV.